Presented here are 9 T cell receptor beta chains from one specimen sequenced in a study of T cell responses to AZD1222 COVID-19 vaccine. Produced via immunoSEQ multiplex PCR; TCRdb's table is partial and in-frame only. The sample includes 120,000 or so clones, around 81% of them seen just once. The sequencing here drew on peripheral blood, taken on day 0 of AZD1222 vaccination. The source is an adult in good health.

The chain combines TRBV24-1 with TRBJ2-5, with 8 positions matching TRBD1. This CDR3 comprises 15 residues. Per germline, CDR1 KGHDR and CDR2 SFDVKD. Trimming at V came to 1 base and at J to 1 base, leaving 1 base not matched to a gene. CDR3: CATSDLGQGQETQYF. In DNA form, the CDR3 reads TGTGCCACCAGTGATTTAGGACAGGGCCAAGAGACCCAGTACTTC.

The CDR3 protein is CASSELALSETQYF. The DNA for the CDR3 is TGCGCCAGCAGCGAACTAGCCCTCAGTGAGACCCAGTACTTC. The V call is TRBV5-1, the J call TRBJ2-5, with a tentative D call TRBD2 (6 bases). Trimming cost V 4 bases and J 5 bases, with 15 bases left between them. The CDR3 covers 14 residues. CDR1 is SGHRS and CDR2 is YFSETQ in the germline V gene.

The DNA for the CDR3 is TGTGCCAGCAGCCGAGGAGACAGCCTCTCTGGAAACACCATATATTTT. As protein: CASSRGDSLSGNTIYF. The V call is TRBV7-3, the J call TRBJ1-3, with TRBD1 as a possible D gene (5 bases). V lost 5 bases, J lost 0 bases, and 14 bases lay in between. Germline lookup yields CDR1 SGHTA and CDR2 FQGTGA. The CDR3 runs 16 residues. Complete variable domain (other parts from reference TRBV7-3 and TRBJ1-3): GAGVSQTPSNKVTEKGKYVELRCDPISGHTALYWYRQSLGQGPEFLIYFQGTGAADDSGLPNDRFFAVRPEGSVSTLKIQRTERGDSAVYLCASSRGDSLSGNTIYFGEGSWLTVV.

This clone was counted a few times. The genes are TRBV18 and TRBJ2-7; D is undetermined. CDR1 and CDR2 from the germline V gene are KGHSH and LQKENI. This CDR3 contains 13 residues. Between the trimmed V and J ends, which lost 4 bases and 4 bases, there was a span of 11 bases. The CDR3 is CASSQGQPYEQYF. The CDR3 nucleotides read TGTGCCAGCTCACAAGGCCAGCCATACGAGCAGTACTTC.

The chain has TRBV6-4 and TRBJ2-2; 9 bases match TRBD1. After removal of 5 bases from V and 6 bases from J, the junction contained 10 bases not matched to a gene. CDR3 length equals 16 residues. Germline loops: CDR1 MRHNA, CDR2 SNTAGT. This chain's CDR3 is CASSSSRTGEAGELFF. DNA of the CDR3: TGTGCCAGCAGTTCTAGTCGGACAGGGGAGGCCGGGGAGCTGTTTTTT.

This chain uses TRBV7-9 with TRBJ2-7; tentative D call: TRBD1 (6 bases). The CDR3 spans 14 residues. Deletions cut 1 base from V and 5 bases from J, with 12 bases between. Germline V gene data show CDR1 as SEHNR and CDR2 as FQNEAQ (reference sequence). CDR3 in DNA: TGTGCCAGCAGCTTAGGACAGGTTGGCCACGAGCAGTACTTC. Protein product: CASSLGQVGHEQYF.

This chain links TRBV7-2 with TRBJ1-3; TRBD1 matches 8 bases. After removal of 5 bases from V and 0 bases from J, the junction contained 12 bases not matched to a gene. This CDR3 region has 18 residues. Germline lookup yields CDR1 SGHTA and CDR2 FQGNSA. Written as DNA, the CDR3 is TGTGCCAGCAGCCCGCCGGGACAGGTGAAGCGCTCTGGAAACACCATATATTTT. Its protein is CASSPPGQVKRSGNTIYF.

The V gene is TRBV7-9, the J gene TRBJ2-3; maybe TRBD2 (6 bases). CDR1 is SEHNR, CDR2 FQNEAQ, per germline (reference sequence). This CDR3 has 11 residues. Trimming stripped 4 bases from V and 10 bases from J, with 9 bases between. The CDR3 loop reads CASSSTRSQYF. The CDR3 region has the DNA TGTGCCAGCAGCTCGACTAGGTCGCAGTATTTT.

This chain uses TRBV6-1 with TRBJ2-7, with D perhaps given as TRBD1 or TRBD2 (6 bases each). Germline lookup yields CDR1 MNHNS and CDR2 SASEGT. This CDR3 is built from 17 residues. Trimming shortened V by 1 base and J by 2 bases, and 18 bases separated the two germline ends. This CDR3 reads CASSEGGAGVRTYEQYF. The DNA for the CDR3 is TGTGCCAGCAGTGAAGGGGGGGCCGGGGTAAGAACCTACGAGCAGTACTTC.